These T cell receptor beta chains were read from a single sample in a study of T cell repertoires and Cas9 in healthy adults. Data came from immunoSEQ multiplex PCR; TCRdb stores just in-frame clones and leaves some out. The sample contains tens of thousands of clones, about 89% of which appear only once. The sequenced material came from CD4+ effector T cells (CD127+, CD25-, CD137-, CD154-) from PBMCs; culture status not recorded. The receptor source for this set is a human donor in good health. The CDR3 runs from the conserved cysteine through the conserved F or W. A D gene is named only where the DNA matches it firmly.

v_call	d_call	j_call	cdr3_nt	cdr3_aa
TRBV6-5	.	TRBJ1-2	TGTGCCAGCAGTTACCCGGGGGGTTGGGGCTACACCTTC	CASSYPGGWGYTF
TRBV6-4	.	TRBJ1-3	TGTGCCAGCAGTGACTCAAGGACTGTTTTTTGCTCTGGAAACACCATATATTTT	CASSDSRTVFCSGNTIYF
TRBV7-2	TRBD1	TRBJ2-7	TGTGCCAGCAGCCAGGACAGGGGCCCCTACGAGCAGTACTTC	CASSQDRGPYEQYF
TRBV5-5	.	TRBJ2-4	TGTGCCAGCAGCTCACTTTTCAGAGAAAACATTCAGTACTTC	CASSSLFRENIQYF
TRBV7-2	.	TRBJ1-6	TGTGCCAGCAGCTTATCATATCTCCTCCACTTT	CASSLSYLLHF
TRBV20-1	.	TRBJ2-1	TGCAGTGCTTTTACAAATGAGCAGTTCTTC	CSAFTNEQFF
TRBV7-8	TRBD2	TRBJ2-3	TGTGCCAGCAGCTCCGGGACTAGCGGGAGAGGTACGCAGTATTTT	CASSSGTSGRGTQYF
TRBV19	.	TRBJ1-5	TGTGCCAGTACCCAGGGCCTCCGGGCAGGGGATCAGCCCCAGCATTTT	CASTQGLRAGDQPQHF
TRBV6-6	.	TRBJ1-5	TGTGCCAGCAGTTACTCAACTTATAATCAGCCCCAGCATTTT	CASSYSTYNQPQHF
TRBV11-2	.	TRBJ2-1	TGTGCCAGCAGCCCCTTACGGAACTACAATGAGCAGTTCTTC	CASSPLRNYNEQFF
TRBV5-1	.	TRBJ2-7	TGCGCCAGCAGCTTGGTTGGGGCCCCCTACGAGCAGTACTTC	CASSLVGAPYEQYF
TRBV5-4	TRBD1	TRBJ2-5	TGTGCCAGCAGCGCACGGGACAGGGGGAGCCAAGAGACCCAGTACTTC	CASSARDRGSQETQYF